This T cell receptor (beta chain) was sequenced for a study of T cell repertoires in cytomegalovirus infection. A word on this clonotype: Its target is unknown.

TCRdb reanalysed the reads using MiXCR and keeps one entry per CDR3 protein. The sample yields about a million distinct CDR3 sequences, roughly 30% seen once. The sample in question was cultured CD8+ T cells from PBMCs, obtained from culture after CMV antigen stimulation. The sequence came from a human donor in good health (CMV status not recorded). Some clones in this sample may be carry-over from other donors' samples.

CDR3 in amino acids: CASSLVDRGLNEQFF. The CDR3 DNA reads as TGTGCCAGCAGCTTAGTGGACAGGGGGCTTAATGAGCAGTTCTTC. J is TRBJ2-1 and V is TRBV7-9; 11 bases are shared with TRBD1. V lost 1 base, J lost 7 bases, and 3 bases stayed unmatched. This CDR3 contains 15 residues. Per germline, CDR1 SEHNR and CDR2 FQNEAQ (reference sequence).